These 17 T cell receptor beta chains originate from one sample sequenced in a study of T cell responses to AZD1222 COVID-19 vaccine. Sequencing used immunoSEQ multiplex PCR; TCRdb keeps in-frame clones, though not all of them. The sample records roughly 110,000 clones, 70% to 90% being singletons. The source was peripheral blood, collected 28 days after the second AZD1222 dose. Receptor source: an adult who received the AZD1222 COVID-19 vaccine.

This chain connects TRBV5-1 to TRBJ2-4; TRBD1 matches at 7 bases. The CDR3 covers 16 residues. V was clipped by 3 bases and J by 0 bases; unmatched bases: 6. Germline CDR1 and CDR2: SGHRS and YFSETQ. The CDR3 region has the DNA TGCGCCAGCAGCTCACAGGGGCCCCTAGCCAAAAACATTCAGTACTTC. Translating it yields CASSSQGPLAKNIQYF.

Here the CDR3 DNA reads TGTGCCAGCAGCGCCCCCCGAACCAATGAGCAGTTCTTC. Translated: CASSAPRTNEQFF. This sequence joins TRBV9 and TRBJ2-1; the D is unclear. The CDR3 covers 13 residues. V lost 3 bases and J 6 bases, leaving 10 bases between the germline ends. Germline values: CDR1 SGDLS, CDR2 YYNGEE.

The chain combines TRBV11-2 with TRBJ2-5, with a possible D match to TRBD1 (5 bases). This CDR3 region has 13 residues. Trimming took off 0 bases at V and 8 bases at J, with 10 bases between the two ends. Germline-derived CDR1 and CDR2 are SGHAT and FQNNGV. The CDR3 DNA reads TGTGCCAGCAGCTTAGAGCAGGGTTTAACCCAGTACTTC. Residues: CASSLEQGLTQYF.

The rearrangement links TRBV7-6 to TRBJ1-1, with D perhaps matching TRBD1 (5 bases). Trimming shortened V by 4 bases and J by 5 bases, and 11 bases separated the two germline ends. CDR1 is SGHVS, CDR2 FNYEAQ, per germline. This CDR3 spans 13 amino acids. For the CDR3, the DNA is TGTGCCAGCAGCTCACTGGGGGTGACTGAAGCTTTCTTT. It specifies CASSSLGVTEAFF.

The CDR3 region has the DNA TGTGCCAGCAGCCTGACGCGGGGGGTCGAGCAGTACTTC. This sequence encodes CASSLTRGVEQYF. This chain uses TRBV5-6 with TRBJ2-7; 8 positions agree with TRBD2. Germline V gives CDR1 SGHDT, CDR2 YYEEEE. This CDR3 has 13 amino acids. The V and J ends lost 4 bases and 6 bases, in that order; junction bases with no gene match: 6.

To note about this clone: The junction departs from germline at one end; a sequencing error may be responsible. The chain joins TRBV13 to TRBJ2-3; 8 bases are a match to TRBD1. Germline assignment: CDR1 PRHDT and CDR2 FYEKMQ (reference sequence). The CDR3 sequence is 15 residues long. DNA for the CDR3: TGTGCCAGCCGCTTTGCGGGACAGGGCACAGATACGCAGTATTTT. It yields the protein CASRFAGQGTDTQYF.

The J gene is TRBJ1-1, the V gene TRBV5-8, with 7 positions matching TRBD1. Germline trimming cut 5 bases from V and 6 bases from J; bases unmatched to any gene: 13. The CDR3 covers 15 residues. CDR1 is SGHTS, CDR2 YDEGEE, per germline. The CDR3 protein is CASSHGVGGPPEAFF. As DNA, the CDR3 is TGTGCCAGCAGTCATGGGGTAGGGGGCCCCCCTGAAGCTTTCTTT.

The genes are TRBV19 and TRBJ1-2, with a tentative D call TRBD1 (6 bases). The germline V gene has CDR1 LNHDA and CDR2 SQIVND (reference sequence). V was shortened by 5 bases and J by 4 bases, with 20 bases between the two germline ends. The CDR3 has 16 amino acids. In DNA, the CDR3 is TGTGCCAGTAGTCACACGACAGGCCGATTCGGCTATGGCTACACCTTC. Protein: CASSHTTGRFGYGYTF.

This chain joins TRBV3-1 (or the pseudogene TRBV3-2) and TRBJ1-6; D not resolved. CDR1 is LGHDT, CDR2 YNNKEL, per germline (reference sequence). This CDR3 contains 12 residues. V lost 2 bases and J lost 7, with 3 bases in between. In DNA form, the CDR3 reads TGTGCCAGCAGCCAAAGGAATTCACCCCTCCACTTT. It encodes CASSQRNSPLHF.

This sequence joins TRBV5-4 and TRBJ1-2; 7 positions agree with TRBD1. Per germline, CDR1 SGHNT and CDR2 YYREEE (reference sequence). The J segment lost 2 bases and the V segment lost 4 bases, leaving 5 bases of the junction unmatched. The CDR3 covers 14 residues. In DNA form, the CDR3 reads TGTGCCAGCAGCCATTCGGGACAGAACTATGGCTACACCTTC. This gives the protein CASSHSGQNYGYTF.

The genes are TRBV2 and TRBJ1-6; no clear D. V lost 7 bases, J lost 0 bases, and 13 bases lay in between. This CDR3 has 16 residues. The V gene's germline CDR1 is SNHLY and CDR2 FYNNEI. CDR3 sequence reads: CASTLLGSSYNSPLHF. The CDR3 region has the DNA TGTGCCAGCACCCTTTTGGGGAGCTCCTATAATTCACCCCTCCACTTT.

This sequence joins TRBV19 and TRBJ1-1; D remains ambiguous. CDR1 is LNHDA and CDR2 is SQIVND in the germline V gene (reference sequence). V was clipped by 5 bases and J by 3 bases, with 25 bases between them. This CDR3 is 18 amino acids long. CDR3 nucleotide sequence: TGTGCCAGTAGTTCGGCGGGTGAGGTGATTGATGGGGACACTGAAGCTTTCTTT. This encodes CASSSAGEVIDGDTEAFF.

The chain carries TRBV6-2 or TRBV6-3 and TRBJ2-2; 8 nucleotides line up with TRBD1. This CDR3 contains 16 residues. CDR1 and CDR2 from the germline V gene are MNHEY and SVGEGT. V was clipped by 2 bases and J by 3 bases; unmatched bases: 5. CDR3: CASSYADRADTGELFF. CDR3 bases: TGTGCCAGCAGTTACGCGGACAGGGCGGACACCGGGGAGCTGTTTTTT.

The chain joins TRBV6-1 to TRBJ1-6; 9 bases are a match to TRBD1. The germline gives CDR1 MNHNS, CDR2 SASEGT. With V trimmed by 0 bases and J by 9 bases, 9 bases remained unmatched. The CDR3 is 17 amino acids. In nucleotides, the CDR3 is TGTGCCAGCAGTGAAGCCCTCGCCGGGACAGGGTCTTCACCCCTCCACTTT. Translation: CASSEALAGTGSSPLHF.

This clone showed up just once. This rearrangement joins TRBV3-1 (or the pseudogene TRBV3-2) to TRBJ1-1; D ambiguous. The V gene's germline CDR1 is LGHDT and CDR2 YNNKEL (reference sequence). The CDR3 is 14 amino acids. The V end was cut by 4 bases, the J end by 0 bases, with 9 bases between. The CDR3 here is CASSPGRVNTEAFF. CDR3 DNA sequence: TGTGCCAGCAGCCCCGGACGGGTGAACACTGAAGCTTTCTTT.

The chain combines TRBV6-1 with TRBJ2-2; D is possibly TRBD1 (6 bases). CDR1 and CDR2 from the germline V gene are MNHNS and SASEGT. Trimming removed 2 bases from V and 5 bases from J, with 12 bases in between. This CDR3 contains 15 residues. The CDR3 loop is CASSELSRGTGELFF. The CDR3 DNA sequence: TGTGCCAGCAGTGAACTAAGCAGGGGAACCGGGGAGCTGTTTTTT.

The DNA for the CDR3 is TGCGCCAGCTCTCAACCATCAGATACGCAGTATTTT. Translated, it gives CASSQPSDTQYF. The chain links TRBV5-1 to TRBJ2-3; D is undetermined. This CDR3 is 12 amino acids long. Trimming pared 7 bases from V and 4 bases from J, leaving 10 bases between. The V gene's germline CDR1 is SGHRS and CDR2 YFSETQ.